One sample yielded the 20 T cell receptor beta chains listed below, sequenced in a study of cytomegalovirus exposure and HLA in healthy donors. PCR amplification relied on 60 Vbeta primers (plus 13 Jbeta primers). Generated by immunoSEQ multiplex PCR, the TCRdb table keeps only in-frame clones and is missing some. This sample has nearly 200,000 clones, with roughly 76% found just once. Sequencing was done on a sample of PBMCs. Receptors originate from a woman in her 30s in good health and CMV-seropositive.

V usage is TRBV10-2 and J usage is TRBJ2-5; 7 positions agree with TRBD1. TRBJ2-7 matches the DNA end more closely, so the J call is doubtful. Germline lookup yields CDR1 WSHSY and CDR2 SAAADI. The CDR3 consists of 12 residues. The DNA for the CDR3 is TGCGCCAGCAGCCCACAGGGGTACGAGCAGTACTTC. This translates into CASSPQGYEQYF.

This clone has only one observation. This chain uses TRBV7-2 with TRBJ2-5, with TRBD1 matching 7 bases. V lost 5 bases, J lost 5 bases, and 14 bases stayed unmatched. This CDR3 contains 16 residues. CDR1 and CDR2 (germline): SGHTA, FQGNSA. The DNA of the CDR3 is TGTGCCAGCAGCACGGCGCCTCACAGGGGATCTGAGACCCAGTACTTC. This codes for CASSTAPHRGSETQYF.

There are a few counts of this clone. The CDR3 nucleotides read TGTGCCAGCGGAGTCAACAATCAGCCCCAGCATTTT. Translating gives CASGVNNQPQHF. The chain combines TRBV7-2 with TRBJ1-5, with D uncertain. Deletions cut 8 bases from V and 3 bases from J, with 8 bases between. Germline CDR1 is SGHTA and CDR2 is FQGNSA. This CDR3 comprises 12 residues.

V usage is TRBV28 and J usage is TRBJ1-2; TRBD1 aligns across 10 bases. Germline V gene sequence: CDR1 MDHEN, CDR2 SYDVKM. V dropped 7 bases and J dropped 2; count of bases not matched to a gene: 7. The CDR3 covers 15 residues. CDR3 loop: CASTVRQGANYGYTF. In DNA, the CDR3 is TGTGCCAGCACCGTCAGACAGGGGGCAAACTATGGCTACACCTTC.

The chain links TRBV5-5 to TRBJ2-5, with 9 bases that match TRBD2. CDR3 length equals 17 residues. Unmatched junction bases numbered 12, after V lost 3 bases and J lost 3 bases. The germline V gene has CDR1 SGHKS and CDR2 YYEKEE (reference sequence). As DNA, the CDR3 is TGTGCCAGCAGCTCGGGCGGGAGGGACAATCGGAAAGAGACCCAGTACTTC. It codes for CASSSGGRDNRKETQYF.

The CDR3 DNA reads TGTGCCAGCAGCCTAACAGGGCACGGCTACACCTTC. Protein product: CASSLTGHGYTF. V and J are TRBV28 and TRBJ1-2; D may be TRBD1 (6 bases). The germline V and J ends were trimmed by 6 bases and 8 bases, with 13 bases remaining between them. CDR3 length: 12 residues. Germline V gene lookup returns CDR1 MDHEN and CDR2 SYDVKM.

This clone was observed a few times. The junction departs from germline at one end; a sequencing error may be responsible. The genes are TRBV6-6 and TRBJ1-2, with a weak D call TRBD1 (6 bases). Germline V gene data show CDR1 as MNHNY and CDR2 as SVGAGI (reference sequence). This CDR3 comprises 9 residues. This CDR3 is CASSYGGAF. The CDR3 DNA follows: TGTGCCAGCAGTTACGGGGGCGCCTTC.

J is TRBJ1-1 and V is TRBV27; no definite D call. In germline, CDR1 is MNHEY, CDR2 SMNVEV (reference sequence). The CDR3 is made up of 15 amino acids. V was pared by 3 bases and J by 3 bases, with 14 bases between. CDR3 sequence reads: CASSFSARADTEAFF. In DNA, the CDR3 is TGTGCCAGCAGTTTCTCGGCGCGGGCGGACACTGAAGCTTTCTTT.

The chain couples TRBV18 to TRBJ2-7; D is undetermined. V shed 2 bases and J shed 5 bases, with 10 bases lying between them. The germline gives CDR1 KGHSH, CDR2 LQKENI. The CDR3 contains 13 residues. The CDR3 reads CASSPESLHEQYF. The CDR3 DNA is TGTGCCAGCTCACCAGAGAGCTTGCACGAGCAGTACTTC.

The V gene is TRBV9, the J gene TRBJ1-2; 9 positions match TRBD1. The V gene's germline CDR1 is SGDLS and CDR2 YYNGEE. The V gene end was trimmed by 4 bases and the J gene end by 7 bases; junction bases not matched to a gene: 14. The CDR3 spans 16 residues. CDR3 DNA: TGTGCCAGCAGCCCTAGGGGGCTGGACAGGGGTTTTGGCTACACCTTC. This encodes CASSPRGLDRGFGYTF.

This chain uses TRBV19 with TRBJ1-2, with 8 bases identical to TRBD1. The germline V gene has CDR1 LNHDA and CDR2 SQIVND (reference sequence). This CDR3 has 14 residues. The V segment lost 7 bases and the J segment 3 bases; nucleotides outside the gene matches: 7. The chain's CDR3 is CASTLTGGDYGYTF. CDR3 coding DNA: TGTGCCAGTACCCTAACAGGGGGGGACTATGGCTACACCTTC.

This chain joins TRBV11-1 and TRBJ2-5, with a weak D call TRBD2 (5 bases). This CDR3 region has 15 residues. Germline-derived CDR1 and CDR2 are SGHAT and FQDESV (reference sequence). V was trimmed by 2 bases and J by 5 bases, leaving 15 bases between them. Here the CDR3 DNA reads TGTGCCAGCAGCTTAACCAGACTATTTACGGAGACCCAGTACTTC. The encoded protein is CASSLTRLFTETQYF.

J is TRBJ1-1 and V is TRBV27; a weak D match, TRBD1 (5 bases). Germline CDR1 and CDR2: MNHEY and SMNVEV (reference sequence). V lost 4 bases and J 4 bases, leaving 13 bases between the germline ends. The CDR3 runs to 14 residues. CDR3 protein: CASSYRQGITEAFF. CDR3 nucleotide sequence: TGTGCCAGCAGTTACCGTCAGGGTATCACTGAAGCTTTCTTT.

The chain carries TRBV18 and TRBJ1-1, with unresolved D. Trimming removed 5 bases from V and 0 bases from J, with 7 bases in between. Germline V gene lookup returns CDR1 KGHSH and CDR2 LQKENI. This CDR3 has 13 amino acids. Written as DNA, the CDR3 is TGTGCCAGCTCATTGACTGTGAACACTGAAGCTTTCTTT. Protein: CASSLTVNTEAFF.

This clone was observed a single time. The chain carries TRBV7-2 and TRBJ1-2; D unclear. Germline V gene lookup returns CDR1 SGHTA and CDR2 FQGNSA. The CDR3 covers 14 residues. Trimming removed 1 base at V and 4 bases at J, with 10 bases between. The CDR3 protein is CASSLDGTSYGYTF. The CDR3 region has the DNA TGTGCCAGCAGCTTAGATGGCACCAGCTATGGCTACACCTTC.

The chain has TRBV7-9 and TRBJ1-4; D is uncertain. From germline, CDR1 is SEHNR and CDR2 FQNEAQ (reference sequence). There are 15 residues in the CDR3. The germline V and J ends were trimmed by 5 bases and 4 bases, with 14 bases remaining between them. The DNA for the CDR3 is TGTGCCAGCAGCCCACTCGTTATCCGTAATGAAAAACTGTTTTTT. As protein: CASSPLVIRNEKLFF.

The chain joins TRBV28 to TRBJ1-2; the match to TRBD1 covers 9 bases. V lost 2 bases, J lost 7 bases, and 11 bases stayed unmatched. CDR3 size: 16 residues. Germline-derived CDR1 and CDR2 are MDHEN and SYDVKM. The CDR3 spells CASSLGSGTGSSGYTF. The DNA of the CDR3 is TGTGCCAGCAGTTTAGGTTCCGGGACAGGGTCTTCTGGCTACACCTTC.

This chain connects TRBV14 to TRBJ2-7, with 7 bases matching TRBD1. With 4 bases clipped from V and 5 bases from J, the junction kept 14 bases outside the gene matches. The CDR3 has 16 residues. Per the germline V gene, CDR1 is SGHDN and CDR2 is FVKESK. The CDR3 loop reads CASSPLGRQGVHEQYF. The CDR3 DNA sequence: TGTGCCAGCAGCCCGCTCGGACGACAGGGAGTCCACGAGCAGTACTTC.

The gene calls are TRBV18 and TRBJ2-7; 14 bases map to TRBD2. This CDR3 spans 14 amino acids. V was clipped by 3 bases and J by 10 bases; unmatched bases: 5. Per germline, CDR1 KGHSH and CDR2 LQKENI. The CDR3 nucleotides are TGTGCCAGCTCACCCGGGACTAGCGGGAGCTCCCAGTACTTC. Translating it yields CASSPGTSGSSQYF.

In DNA form, the CDR3 reads TGTGCCAGCAGCTTAGGAACAGGGTTCTCTTCCCACGAGCAGTACTTC. It codes for CASSLGTGFSSHEQYF. The rearrangement uses TRBV7-9 and TRBJ2-7; maybe TRBD1 (6 bases). Trimming pared 1 base from V and 5 bases from J, leaving 18 bases between. The germline V gene encodes CDR1 SEHNR and CDR2 FQNEAQ (reference sequence). CDR3 length: 16 residues.